A single sample is the source of the 20 T cell receptor beta chains below, sequenced in a study of long-term antiretroviral therapy in people with HIV. With survey level as its setting, the immunoSEQ assay was v3.0. The assay was immunoSEQ multiplex PCR, and TCRdb's table has in-frame clones only and misses some. The table lists some 14,000 clones, about 82% of them singletons, with approximately 15% in the top ten. The sequencing used unsorted PBMCs, collected 1.8 years before starting antiretroviral therapy. The receptors were sampled from a woman aged 40 to 49 with HIV.

The chain links TRBV7-9 to TRBJ2-5; a possible D gene is TRBD2 (5 bases). From germline, CDR1 is SEHNR and CDR2 FQNEAQ (reference sequence). Trimming stripped 0 bases from V and 3 bases from J, with 8 bases between. CDR3 length equals 14 residues. CDR3 in amino acids: CASSLANSEETQYF. Here the CDR3 DNA reads TGTGCCAGCAGCTTAGCCAATAGCGAAGAGACCCAGTACTTC.

The chain links TRBV5-5 to TRBJ2-7; D call uncertain. Germline-derived CDR1 and CDR2 are SGHKS and YYEKEE (reference sequence). Deletions cut 0 bases from V and 3 bases from J, with 7 bases between. This CDR3 spans 13 amino acids. The CDR3: CASSLVMGYEQYF. The CDR3 DNA reads TGTGCCAGCAGCTTGGTGATGGGCTACGAGCAGTACTTC.

The J gene is TRBJ2-2, the V gene TRBV9, with a tentative D call TRBD2 (6 bases). This CDR3 contains 17 residues. V lost 6 bases and J 0 bases, leaving 18 bases between the germline ends. CDR1 SGDLS and CDR2 YYNGEE come from the germline V gene. The CDR3 region is CASIRSRGRSNTGELFF. In nucleotides, the CDR3 is TGTGCCAGCATTAGGTCTAGAGGGAGGTCGAACACCGGGGAGCTGTTTTTT.

The genes are TRBV15 and TRBJ2-7; D unclear. This CDR3 comprises 15 residues. V was pared by 0 bases and J by 1 base, with 10 bases between. CDR1 and CDR2 (germline): LNHNV, YYDKDF (reference sequence). The CDR3 DNA follows: TGTGCCACCAGCAGAGATTTCGGCAGGTCCTACGAGCAGTACTTC. This sequence encodes CATSRDFGRSYEQYF.

The chain employs TRBV18 and TRBJ1-2; TRBD1 agrees at 9 bases. The CDR3 is made up of 14 amino acids. CDR1 is KGHSH and CDR2 is LQKENI in the germline V gene. With 6 bases clipped from V and 6 bases from J, the junction kept 8 bases outside the gene matches. The CDR3 DNA sequence: TGTGCCAGCTCCCGGGACAGGGCGACGGATGGCTACACCTTC. This sequence encodes CASSRDRATDGYTF.

This chain uses TRBV7-9 with TRBJ2-1; no clear D gene. Germline-derived CDR1 and CDR2 are SEHNR and FQNEAQ (reference sequence). Trimming removed 5 bases from V and 5 bases from J, with 10 bases in between. CDR3 size: 13 residues. The CDR3 here is CASSIPGHNEQFF. The CDR3 nucleotides are TGTGCCAGCAGCATCCCGGGTCACAATGAGCAGTTCTTC.

This chain uses TRBV2 with TRBJ1-5; D remains unclear. This CDR3 region has 13 residues. Germline CDR1 reads SNHLY; CDR2 reads FYNNEI. The germline V and J ends were trimmed by 8 bases and 2 bases, with 10 bases remaining between them. The CDR3 DNA is TGTGCCAGCGGAGGGAATCGCAATCAGCCCCAGCATTTT. Amino acid sequence: CASGGNRNQPQHF.

This clone ranks as medium-sized. The DNA of the CDR3 is TGTGCCAGCAGCTCCGACCAGCGGGGGTCCCAAGAGACCCAGTACTTC. Translating it yields CASSSDQRGSQETQYF. This chain uses TRBV11-1 with TRBJ2-5; 8 bases fit TRBD2. With V trimmed by 4 bases and J by 1 base, 8 bases remained unmatched. The CDR3 contains 16 residues. The V gene's germline CDR1 is SGHAT and CDR2 FQDESV (reference sequence).

V usage is TRBV9 and J usage is TRBJ1-5; TRBD1 agrees at 7 bases. Trimming cost V 3 bases and J 1 base; bases outside gene matches: 1. The length of the CDR3 is 14 residues. Germline loops: CDR1 SGDLS, CDR2 YYNGEE. Written as DNA, the CDR3 is TGTGCCAGCAGCGAGGGGGCAAGCAATCAGCCCCAGCATTTT. This sequence encodes CASSEGASNQPQHF.

This clone showed up just a few times. This sequence joins TRBV7-9 and TRBJ2-7; D remains unclear. Germline V CDR1 and CDR2: SEHNR, FQNEAQ (reference sequence). With 3 bases removed from V and 5 bases from J, the gap between germline ends came to 14 bases. This CDR3 is 14 amino acids long. The CDR3 DNA reads TGTGCCAGCAGCTTGGCGCCAGGAGCCGACGAGCAGTACTTC. This codes for CASSLAPGADEQYF.

The chain carries TRBV6-5 and TRBJ1-1, with a possible D match to TRBD1 (5 bases). The CDR3 length is 13 residues. The V and J ends lost 9 bases and 1 base respectively, with 12 bases between them. Germline V CDR1 and CDR2: MNHEY, SVGAGI. The CDR3 sequence: CASGVGGNTEAFF. The CDR3 DNA reads as TGTGCCAGTGGGGTCGGGGGGAACACTGAAGCTTTCTTT.

V and J are TRBV5-4 and TRBJ2-1; maybe TRBD2 (5 bases). Per germline, CDR1 SGHNT and CDR2 YYREEE (reference sequence). Trimming removed 4 bases at V and 7 bases at J, with 12 bases between. The CDR3 totals 13 residues. In DNA, the CDR3 is TGTGCCAGCAGCCCGGACTGGCAAAATGAGCAGTTCTTC. Protein: CASSPDWQNEQFF.

The chain uses TRBV6-1 and TRBJ2-3, with TRBD2 identical over 11 bases. Germline V gene data show CDR1 as MNHNS and CDR2 as SASEGT. The CDR3 is made up of 15 amino acids. V shed 6 bases, J shed 4 bases, and the junction held 6 bases outside the gene matches. CDR3 DNA: TGTGCCAGCAGCCCACTAGCGGGAGCGTCAGATACGCAGTATTTT. This gives the protein CASSPLAGASDTQYF.

V is TRBV10-3 and J is TRBJ1-3; no definite D call. This CDR3 is 13 amino acids long. Germline V gene data show CDR1 as ENHRY and CDR2 as SYGVKD. The V gene lost 4 bases and the J gene lost 4 bases, with 8 bases spanning the gap. CDR3 DNA: TGTGCCATCAGTGTCTGGGAGGGAAACACCATATATTTT. Translating gives CAISVWEGNTIYF.

V is TRBV19 and J is TRBJ2-2; perhaps TRBD1 as D (5 bases). This CDR3 comprises 12 residues. Germline V gives CDR1 LNHDA, CDR2 SQIVND (reference sequence). With 6 bases removed from V and 8 bases from J, the gap between germline ends came to 10 bases. CDR3 nucleotide sequence: TGTGCCAGTAGCATATGGACAGGGGAGCTGTTTTTT. Encoded protein: CASSIWTGELFF. The full variable domain, in which reference TRBV19 and TRBJ2-2 provide the parts outside the CDR3, is DGGITQSPKYLFRKEGQNVTLSCEQNLNHDAMYWYRQDPGQGLRLIYYSQIVNDFQKGDIAEGYSVSREKKESFPLTVTSAQKNPTAFYLCASSIWTGELFFGEGSRLTVL.

J is TRBJ2-3 and V is TRBV2, with D possibly being TRBD2 (6 bases). The CDR3 sequence is 16 residues long. The V and J ends lost 3 bases and 6 bases respectively, with 19 bases between them. Germline CDR1 and CDR2: SNHLY and FYNNEI. CDR3 sequence reads: CASSERLVASSDTQYF. The CDR3 bases are TGTGCCAGCAGTGAGAGACTAGTGGCCTCCTCGGATACGCAGTATTTT.

V usage is TRBV10-3 and J usage is TRBJ2-1, with TRBD2 matching over 7 bases. The germline CDR1 and CDR2 sequences are ENHRY and SYGVKD. The CDR3 totals 14 residues. V trimming: 5 bases; J trimming: 3 bases; junction bases outside the gene matches: 4. The CDR3 nucleotides are TGTGCCATCAGTCCTAGCGGTATCTACAATGAGCAGTTCTTC. Protein: CAISPSGIYNEQFF.

The rearrangement uses TRBV18 and TRBJ2-1; 8 bases agree with TRBD2. From germline, CDR1 is KGHSH and CDR2 LQKENI. Losses at the gene ends were 2 bases for V and 8 bases for J; bases not matched to a gene: 5. The CDR3 sequence is 14 residues long. In DNA, the CDR3 is TGTGCCAGCTCACCAGGGACTAGTACCGATGAGCAGTTCTTC. It yields the protein CASSPGTSTDEQFF.

The chain joins TRBV19 to TRBJ1-5; TRBD1 is a possible D gene (5 bases). Germline V gene data show CDR1 as LNHDA and CDR2 as SQIVND (reference sequence). V was shortened by 7 bases and J by 4 bases, with 14 bases between the two germline ends. The CDR3 contains 14 residues. CDR3 amino acids: CASTPAGGNQPQHF. The CDR3, as DNA: TGTGCCAGTACCCCCGCTGGGGGAAATCAGCCCCAGCATTTT.

This clone was recorded only once. This chain uses TRBV5-4 with TRBJ1-1; tentative D call: TRBD1 (6 bases). CDR3 length equals 15 residues. CDR1 is SGHNT, CDR2 YYREEE, per germline (reference sequence). Trimming pared 0 bases from V and 0 bases from J, leaving 9 bases between. This CDR3 is CASSLAGTMNTEAFF. CDR3 sequence (DNA): TGTGCCAGCAGCTTGGCCGGGACAATGAACACTGAAGCTTTCTTT.